The text below deals with one TCR beta chain. The antigen is undetermined. This likely traces to a read error, being one base from a far larger clone. This entry comes from a study of prognosis after radiotherapy for stage I lung cancer. Study information: From early 2018 through early 2019, patients with stage I non-small cell lung cancer were enrolled. Alongside stereotactic body radiotherapy, concurrent therapy was given to no patient.

This CDR3 has 15 residues. CDR1 and CDR2 from the germline V gene are MRHNA and SNTAGT. V was cut by 5 bases and J by 6 bases, with 14 bases left in between. General study points: Among expanded TCR clones, tumor specificity was not determined.

It was by two-round multiplex PCR that TCR beta CDR3 was amplified from genomic DNA. First-round PCR amplification was performed with primers specific to each TRBV and TRBJ gene. MiXCR was run by TCRdb on the multiplex PCR reads, yielding one entry per CDR3 protein. The table lists 30,000 to 40,000 distinct CDR3 sequences, 32% of them singletons. This receptor was taken from a donor over 45 with non-small cell lung cancer. The sample in question was PBMCs, obtained before or after stereotactic body radiation therapy (not recorded which). This chain joins TRBV6-4 and TRBJ2-6; D tentatively fits TRBD1 or TRBD2 (5 bases each). The CDR3 protein is CASSTGTRVANVLTF. The CDR3 DNA reads TGTGCCAGCAGTACCGGGACGAGGGTGGCCAACGTCCTGACTTTC.